Listed below are T cell receptor beta chains from one sample, sequenced in a study of identical twins. Each CDR3 protein gets one entry after TCRdb re-called the 5' RACE reads with MiXCR. The sample holds 450,000 to 500,000 distinct CDR3 sequences, more than 13% seen once. These sequences were also reported in another study, on yellow fever vaccine responses in identical twins.

The source material was CD4+ T cells sorted from blood. The receptors stem from a woman younger than 30 in good health. The CDR3 runs from the conserved cysteine through the conserved F or W. Fields, in order: J gene, clone size, V gene, D gene, CDR3 protein, CDR3 DNA. D genes are given only for firm matches. Size tells how often a clone was seen (once, few, many) or the class of an expanded clone, and some rows leave it out.

TRBJ1-5 | few | TRBV5-1 | TRBD1 | CASSQGTDQPQHF | TGCGCCAGCAGCCAAGGGACAGATCAGCCCCAGCATTTT
TRBJ2-5 | many | TRBV29-1 | . | CSVEDRPGETQYF | TGCAGCGTTGAAGATCGCCCGGGAGAGACCCAGTACTTC
TRBJ2-7 | few | TRBV12-3/TRBV12-4 | . | CASSGVGLQYF | TGTGCCAGCAGTGGGGTAGGACTGCAGTACTTC
TRBJ2-6 | . | TRBV30 | . | CAWRVKQSSGANVLTF | TGTGCCTGGAGGGTAAAACAGAGCTCTGGGGCCAACGTCCTGACTTTC
TRBJ2-3 | . | TRBV6-2/TRBV6-3 | TRBD2 | CASTRQLAGSLTDTQYF | TGTGCCAGCACCCGACAATTAGCGGGGTCCCTCACAGATACGCAGTATTTT
TRBJ2-5 | . | TRBV4-3 | TRBD2 | CASSQALAGGRETQYF | TGCGCCAGCAGCCAAGCCCTAGCGGGAGGGCGAGAGACCCAGTACTTC
TRBJ2-1 | . | TRBV7-2 | . | CASIPAGRNEQFF | TGTGCCAGCATCCCGGCAGGGCGGAATGAGCAGTTCTTC
TRBJ2-5 | . | TRBV10-3 | TRBD2 | CAISEPASGGPETQYF | TGTGCCATCAGTGAACCCGCTAGCGGGGGGCCAGAGACCCAGTACTTC
TRBJ2-2 | . | TRBV7-8 | TRBD2 | CASSQSTSGRTRTGELFF | TGTGCCAGCAGCCAATCAACTAGCGGGAGGACACGCACCGGGGAGCTGTTTTTT
TRBJ2-3 | . | TRBV5-1 | TRBD2 | CASSLDGGGVSDTQYF | TGCGCCAGCAGCTTGGACGGCGGGGGGGTTTCGGATACGCAGTATTTT
TRBJ1-1 | few | TRBV9 | . | CASSRDPNTEAFF | TGTGCCAGCAGCCGGGACCCGAACACTGAAGCTTTCTTT
TRBJ1-6 | few | TRBV3-1 | TRBD1 | CASSPGDRGSPLHF | TGTGCCAGCAGCCCGGGGGACAGGGGCTCACCCCTCCACTTT
TRBJ2-3 | . | TRBV18 | . | CASSPGTNTDTQYF | TGTGCCAGCTCACCGGGGACCAACACAGATACGCAGTATTTT
TRBJ1-1 | few | TRBV2 | . | CASSGAGFDTEAFF | TGTGCCAGCAGTGGCGCGGGGTTCGACACTGAAGCTTTCTTT
TRBJ2-7 | few | TRBV4-1 | . | CASSPASPSSYEQYF | TGCGCCAGCAGCCCCGCGAGCCCTAGCTCCTACGAGCAGTACTTC
TRBJ2-1 | few | TRBV5-1 | . | CASSLGPEAGTRNNEQFF | TGCGCCAGCAGCTTGGGGCCAGAGGCGGGGACGAGAAACAATGAGCAGTTCTTC
TRBJ2-1 | . | TRBV10-3 | . | CAIGGGHEQFF | TGTGCCATCGGGGGGGGCCATGAGCAGTTCTTC
TRBJ2-7 | . | TRBV27 | . | CASSPLTGKQYF | TGTGCCAGCAGTCCCCTCACGGGGAAGCAGTACTTC
TRBJ2-1 | few | TRBV29-1 | . | CSVRTPGKDEQFF | TGCAGCGTGCGGACTCCCGGTAAGGATGAGCAGTTCTTC
TRBJ2-3 | . | TRBV6-6 | . | CASRLDTDTQYF | TGTGCCAGCAGACTAGACACAGATACGCAGTATTTT